This is a list of T cell receptor beta chains from one sample in a study of CD4 T cells in relation to SARS-CoV-2 and coronaviruses. No cognate antigen is known for these TCRs. The data were produced by immunoSEQ multiplex PCR, yet TCRdb's version contains in-frame clones alone and is incomplete. The sample includes roughly 18,000 clones, about 80% of them seen just once. Sequenced: CD4+ T cells from PBMCs, cultured in vitro. The receptors come from a human donor in good health. Each CDR3 is given with its conserved first and last residue. A D gene is named only where the DNA matches it firmly.

V: TRBV11-3; D: NA; CDR3: CASSLGRATDTQYF
V: TRBV5-5; D: NA; CDR3: CASSPWGAGANVLTF
V: TRBV9; D: NA; CDR3: CASSGQYNSPLHF
V: TRBV28; D: NA; CDR3: CASTLGGAGRNTIYF
V: TRBV7-6; D: NA; CDR3: CASSLGSGGNTEAFF
V: TRBV3-1/TRBV3-2; D: NA; CDR3: CASSQSGVFGPTKKTQYF
V: TRBV5-4; D: NA; CDR3: CASSLLGNTEAFF
V: TRBV2; D: TRBD1; CDR3: CASGTGFTGELFF
V: TRBV7-2; D: TRBD1; CDR3: CASSPGQGQGAQYF
V: TRBV7-8; D: NA; CDR3: CASSLGWGGGPQETQYF
V: TRBV19; D: NA; CDR3: CASTRAGANNYGYTF
V: TRBV5-4; D: TRBD2; CDR3: CASSSGLAGRTDTQYF
V: TRBV7-2; D: TRBD2; CDR3: CASILVGTSPPAGDNEQFF
V: TRBV11-1; D: NA; CDR3: CASRNSGGSYEQYF
V: TRBV2; D: TRBD1; CDR3: CASSLQGGADYGYTF
V: TRBV2; D: TRBD1; CDR3: CASREQGAPNEKLFF
V: TRBV7-2; D: TRBD2; CDR3: CASSLAGTSGRAPDTQYF
V: TRBV19; D: TRBD1; CDR3: CASSDRDRGGPGYTF
V: TRBV10-3; D: TRBD1; CDR3: CAISDRGNTEAFF